Presented here are 14 T cell receptor beta chains from one specimen sequenced in a study of T cells expressing NK-cell markers. TCRdb processed the 5' RACE reads again and assigns one entry to each CDR3 protein, with no DNA. The record lists approximately 420,000 distinct CDR3 sequences, of which the ten most abundant hold roughly 10%. What was sequenced was blood T cells: a sorted CD56 or NKG2C T cell subset, CD4+ or CD8+ T cells, or bulk PBMC T cells (not recorded which). The receptor set was obtained from a woman aged 45-65 years in good health.

The chain employs TRBV12-3 or TRBV12-4 and TRBJ2-1; TCRdb's D gene call, TRBD2, goes unchecked for lack of DNA. This CDR3 is built from 15 residues. CDR3 protein: CASTGLDSSYNEQFF.

The chain combines TRBV13 with TRBJ1-1. From germline, CDR1 is PRHDT and CDR2 FYEKMQ (reference sequence). The CDR3 has 14 residues. The CDR3 region is CASSHKDGNTEAFF.

The genes are TRBV5-6 and TRBJ2-1; TCRdb indicates TRBD2, and absent DNA this call remains unverified. Germline CDR1 reads SGHDT; CDR2 reads YYEEEE. The CDR3 runs 19 residues. The CDR3 reads CASSWSGTSGRISYNEQFF.

The chain combines TRBV7-8 with TRBJ1-4. The CDR3 extends over 17 amino acids. In germline, CDR1 is SGHVS, CDR2 FQNEAQ. The CDR3: CASSLKREPRTNEKLFF.

V is TRBV25-1 and J is TRBJ2-3; TCRdb picks TRBD2, but there is no DNA to check that call. The CDR3 has 12 amino acids. From germline, CDR1 is MGHDK and CDR2 SYGVNS. CDR3 sequence reads: CASKEGTDTQYF.

The V gene is TRBV3-1, the J gene TRBJ2-4; TCRdb lists TRBD2, though no DNA is available to test this call. CDR3 length: 16 amino acids. CDR1 LGHDT and CDR2 YNNKEL come from the germline V gene (reference sequence). CDR3 in amino acids: CASSQDFSGRENIQYF.

The J gene is TRBJ2-2, the V gene TRBV29-1; TCRdb selects TRBD1, and the lack of DNA leaves this call unchecked. There are 14 residues in the CDR3. Germline V lookup: CDR1 SQVTM, CDR2 ANQGSEA. The CDR3: CSVAPGQYTGELFF.

The chain links TRBV12-3 or TRBV12-4 to TRBJ2-3; the TRBD2 assignment by TCRdb is unverifiable without DNA. The CDR3 extends over 18 amino acids. The chain's CDR3 is CASSLDPGGPPGGDTQYF.

The chain joins TRBV20-1 to TRBJ2-3; TCRdb's assignment of TRBD2 cannot be checked, as there is no DNA. The length of the CDR3 is 13 residues. The germline CDR1 and CDR2 sequences are DFQATT and SNEGSKA (reference sequence). The CDR3 sequence is CSARGGSVDTQYF.

V and J are TRBV11-2 and TRBJ2-2; TCRdb reports TRBD2, a call that lacks DNA to check it against. Looked up from germline, CDR1 is SGHAT and CDR2 is FQNNGV. The CDR3 has 17 residues. This CDR3 is CASSLEGWGLQTGELFF.

The J gene is TRBJ2-4, the V gene TRBV20-1. The germline CDR1 and CDR2 sequences are DFQATT and SNEGSKA (reference sequence). This CDR3 contains 16 residues. The CDR3 reads CSARDRVRLAKNIQYF.

This sequence joins TRBV28 and TRBJ2-7; TCRdb indicates TRBD1, and absent DNA this call remains unverified. The CDR3 runs 12 residues. Germline V CDR1 and CDR2: MDHEN, SYDVKM. CDR3 sequence: CATVGQAYEQYF.

The V call is TRBV6-6, the J call TRBJ1-5. Germline assignment: CDR1 MNHNY and CDR2 SVGAGI (reference sequence). This CDR3 spans 16 amino acids. The CDR3: CASSYEGAYSNQPQHF.

The chain combines TRBV7-9 with TRBJ2-5; TCRdb's assignment of TRBD1 cannot be checked, as there is no DNA. The CDR3 length is 14 residues. From germline, CDR1 is SEHNR and CDR2 FQNEAQ (reference sequence). CDR3: CASSPGQGEETQYF.